This paragraph covers one T cell receptor beta chain sequence. Its specificity is not known. The data stem from a study of cytomegalovirus exposure and HLA in healthy donors. General observations from the study: TCR beta V- and J-gene trimming was later associated with a missense DCLRE1C variant. High sensitivity and specificity were reportedly achieved when the classifier diagnosed cytomegalovirus status.

It was with 60 Vbeta and 13 Jbeta primers that the PCR ran. The table came from immunoSEQ multiplex PCR; TCRdb's copy has only in-frame clones and leaves some out. The repertoire holds 200,000 or so clones, with around 81% as singletons. Sequencing used PBMCs. This sequence was found in a woman aged 18-29 years in good health and CMV-seropositive.

For the CDR3, the DNA is TGTGCCAGCAGTGCGATGAGAGAGACCCAGTACTTC. Its protein product is CASSAMRETQYF. The V gene is TRBV6-5, the J gene TRBJ2-5; no firm D call. Trimming took 5 bases from V and 4 from J, leaving 8 bases between them. Per the germline V gene, CDR1 is MNHEY and CDR2 is SVGAGI. The CDR3 loop spans 12 amino acids.